What follows are 7 T cell receptor beta chains derived from one specimen sequenced in a study of blood T cell repertoires in COVID-19. TCRdb keeps only in-frame clones here, not all; method: immunoSEQ multiplex PCR. The data contain 70,000 to 90,000 clones, approximately 82% of them seen just once; the ten biggest clones take up roughly 1.2%. Source material: peripheral blood. Receptors originate from a woman aged 80 or older with acute or convalescent COVID-19.

This chain links TRBV2 with TRBJ2-2, with D uncertain. The germline V gene encodes CDR1 SNHLY and CDR2 FYNNEI. This CDR3 comprises 13 residues. V was shortened by 6 bases and J by 6 bases, with 11 bases between the two germline ends. CDR3: CASRSPSAGELFF. The CDR3 nucleotides are TGTGCCAGCAGGAGTCCGAGCGCCGGGGAGCTGTTTTTT.

The chain uses TRBV7-9 and TRBJ2-5, with 7 bases matching TRBD1. Germline CDR1 is SEHNR and CDR2 is FQNEAQ (reference sequence). The CDR3 spans 15 residues. The junction had 6 bases not matched to a gene; V was cut back by 0 bases and J by 5 bases. In DNA form, the CDR3 reads TGTGCCAGCAGCTTAGCGGTCCCACAGGGGGAGACCCAGTACTTC. Translation gives CASSLAVPQGETQYF.

A single count supports this clone. The rearrangement links TRBV6-1 to TRBJ1-2; D gene ambiguous. The germline CDR1 and CDR2 sequences are MNHNS and SASEGT. Trimming pared 2 bases from V and 0 bases from J, leaving 10 bases between. CDR3 length: 15 residues. As DNA, the CDR3 is TGTGCCAGCAGTGAAACCGGAGGCGCTAACTATGGCTACACCTTC. Residues: CASSETGGANYGYTF.

The chain uses TRBV6-5 and TRBJ1-6; D is possibly TRBD1 (6 bases). CDR3 size: 13 residues. With 5 bases removed from V and 8 bases from J, the gap between germline ends came to 10 bases. Germline CDR1 is MNHEY and CDR2 is SVGAGI. The CDR3 DNA reads TGTGCCAGCAGTAGGGGGAATGATTCACCCCTCCACTTT. Its protein product is CASSRGNDSPLHF.

This clone was counted once. This rearrangement joins TRBV5-6 to TRBJ2-3; perhaps TRBD1 as D (6 bases). CDR1 SGHDT and CDR2 YYEEEE come from the germline V gene. Trimming took 1 base from V and 2 from J, leaving 8 bases between them. The CDR3 runs to 14 residues. The CDR3 protein is CASSLRGTTDTQYF. CDR3 in DNA: TGTGCCAGCAGCTTGAGGGGGACCACAGATACGCAGTATTTT.

The chain joins TRBV10-2 to TRBJ1-1, with D unresolved. This CDR3 is built from 12 residues. Germline assignment: CDR1 WSHSY and CDR2 SAAADI. V lost 8 bases and J 1 base, leaving 8 bases between the germline ends. The CDR3 reads CASSPTNTEAFF. CDR3 nucleotide sequence: TGCGCCAGCTCCCCTACGAACACTGAAGCTTTCTTT.

CDR3 sequence: CASSFLAGGEQYF. In DNA, the CDR3 is TGTGCCAGCAGCTTCCTAGCGGGGGGGGAGCAGTACTTC. The V gene is TRBV5-5, the J gene TRBJ2-7, with 12 bases identical to TRBD2. The CDR3 is 13 amino acids. The germline V gene encodes CDR1 SGHKS and CDR2 YYEKEE (reference sequence). Trimming took 2 bases from V and 7 from J; bases not matched to a gene: 1.